The clone carrying this TCR beta chain was detected only a few times. Its antigen remains unknown. This sample is part of a study of T cell repertoires in cytomegalovirus infection. Regarding the study as a whole: HLA-C-restricted, CMV-specific TCR beta clonotypes were dominant ex vivo.

The length of the CDR3 is 12 residues. V lost 5 bases to trimming and J lost 0 bases, with 7 bases between them. Germline assignment: CDR1 SQVTM and CDR2 ANQGSEA. TCRdb reanalysed the reads using MiXCR and keeps one entry per CDR3 protein. Altogether about 250,000 distinct CDR3 sequences are present, under 8.5% being singletons, with the ten largest covering 6.5%. This clonotype originated in a human donor in good health (CMV status not recorded). Some clones in this sample may be carry-over from other donors' samples. J is TRBJ1-1 and V is TRBV29-1; D gene ambiguous. Sequenced input: PBMCs. The CDR3 DNA reads as TGCAGCGTTCCAGAGTTGAACACTGAAGCTTTCTTT. Protein: CSVPELNTEAFF.